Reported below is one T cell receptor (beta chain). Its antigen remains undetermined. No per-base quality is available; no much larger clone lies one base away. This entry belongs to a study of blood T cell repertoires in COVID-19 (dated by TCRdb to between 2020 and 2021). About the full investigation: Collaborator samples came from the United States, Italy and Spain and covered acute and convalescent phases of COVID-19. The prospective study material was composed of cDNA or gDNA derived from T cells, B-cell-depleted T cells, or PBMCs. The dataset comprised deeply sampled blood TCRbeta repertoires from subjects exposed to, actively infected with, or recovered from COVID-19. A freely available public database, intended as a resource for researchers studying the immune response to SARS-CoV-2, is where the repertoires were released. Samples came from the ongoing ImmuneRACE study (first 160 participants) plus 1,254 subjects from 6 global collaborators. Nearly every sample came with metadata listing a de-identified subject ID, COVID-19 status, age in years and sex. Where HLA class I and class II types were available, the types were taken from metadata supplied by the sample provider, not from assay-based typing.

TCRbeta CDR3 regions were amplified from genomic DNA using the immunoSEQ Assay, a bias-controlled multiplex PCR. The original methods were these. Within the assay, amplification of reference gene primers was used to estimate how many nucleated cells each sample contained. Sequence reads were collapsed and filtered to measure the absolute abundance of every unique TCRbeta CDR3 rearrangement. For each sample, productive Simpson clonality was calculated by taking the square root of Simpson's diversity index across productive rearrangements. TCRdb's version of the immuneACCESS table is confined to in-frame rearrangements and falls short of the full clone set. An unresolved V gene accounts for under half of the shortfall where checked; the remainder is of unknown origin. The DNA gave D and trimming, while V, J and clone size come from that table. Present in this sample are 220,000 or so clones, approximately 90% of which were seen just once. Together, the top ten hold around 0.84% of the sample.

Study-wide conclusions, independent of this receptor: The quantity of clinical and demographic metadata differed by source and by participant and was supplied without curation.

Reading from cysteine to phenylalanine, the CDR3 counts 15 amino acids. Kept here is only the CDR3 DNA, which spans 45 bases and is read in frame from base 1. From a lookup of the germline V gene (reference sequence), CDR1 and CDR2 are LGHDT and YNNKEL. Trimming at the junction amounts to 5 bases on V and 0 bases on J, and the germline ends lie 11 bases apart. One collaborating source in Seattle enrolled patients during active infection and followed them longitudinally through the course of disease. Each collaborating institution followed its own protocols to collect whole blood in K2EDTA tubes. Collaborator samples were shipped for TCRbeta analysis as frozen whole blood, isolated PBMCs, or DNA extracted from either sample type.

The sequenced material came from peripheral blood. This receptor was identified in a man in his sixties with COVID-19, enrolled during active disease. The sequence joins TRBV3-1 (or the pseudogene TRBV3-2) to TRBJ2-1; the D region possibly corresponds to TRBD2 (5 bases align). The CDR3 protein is CASSFSASSYNEQFF. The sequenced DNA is TGTGCCAGCAGCTTTAGCGCGAGCTCCTACAATGAGCAGTTCTTC.